Below, 29 T cell receptor beta chains from the same sample are listed, as sequenced in a study of blood T cell repertoires in COVID-19. Method: immunoSEQ multiplex PCR; TCRdb's copy keeps in-frame clones and lacks some. The sample has about 130,000 clones, 86% seen once. Sequenced material: peripheral blood. Source of these receptors: a woman in her 70s with COVID-19, enrolled during active disease.

The chain has TRBV7-3 and TRBJ1-6, with D maybe TRBD1 (5 bases). The ends were cut back, 1 base at V and 7 bases at J, with 11 bases in the middle. The length of the CDR3 is 15 residues. Per the germline V gene, CDR1 is SGHTA and CDR2 is FQGTGA. The CDR3: CASSLNRGSNSPLHF. DNA of the CDR3: TGTGCCAGCAGCTTAAATCGGGGGTCAAATTCACCCCTCCACTTT.

This clone was observed a few times. This chain links TRBV27 with TRBJ1-1, with D tentatively TRBD1 (5 bases). This CDR3 has 16 residues. Between the trimmed V and J ends, which lost 3 bases and 0 bases, there was a span of 14 bases. Germline CDR1 is MNHEY and CDR2 is SMNVEV (reference sequence). CDR3 sequence reads: CASSLKGVGLNTEAFF. The CDR3 DNA follows: TGTGCCAGCAGTTTGAAAGGGGTGGGGCTGAACACTGAAGCTTTCTTT.

Only a few counts were recorded for this clone. The chain combines TRBV7-2 with TRBJ1-4; D unresolved. Germline lookup yields CDR1 SGHTA and CDR2 FQGNSA. Trimming pared 5 bases from V and 10 bases from J, leaving 14 bases between. There are 13 residues in the CDR3. In DNA, the CDR3 is TGTGCCAGCAGCCTAGACCTGACTGGAAAACTGTTTTTT. Translating it yields CASSLDLTGKLFF.

J is TRBJ2-3 and V is TRBV7-2; 13 bases align to TRBD2. The germline V gene encodes CDR1 SGHTA and CDR2 FQGNSA. V lost 4 bases, J lost 2 bases, and 9 bases stayed unmatched. The CDR3 extends over 18 amino acids. The CDR3 loop reads CASSSSGLAGFITDTQYF. DNA of the CDR3: TGTGCCAGCAGCTCCTCGGGACTAGCGGGATTCATCACAGATACGCAGTATTTT.

V is TRBV5-4 and J is TRBJ2-1, with D perhaps matching TRBD1 (5 bases). V lost 2 bases, J lost 7 bases, and 13 bases lay in between. CDR1 SGHNT and CDR2 YYREEE come from the germline V gene (reference sequence). This CDR3 is 14 amino acids long. The CDR3 sequence: CASSFRQPVNEQFF. Here the CDR3 DNA reads TGTGCCAGCAGCTTTCGACAGCCGGTGAATGAGCAGTTCTTC.

The CDR3 nucleotides read TGTGCCAGCAGCTTATTTGGCATGAACACTGAAGCTTTCTTT. This translates into CASSLFGMNTEAFF. The rearrangement joins TRBV7-9 to TRBJ1-1; D remains unclear. The V end was cut by 2 bases, the J end by 0 bases, with 7 bases between. Germline CDR1 reads SEHNR; CDR2 reads FQNEAQ (reference sequence). The CDR3 sequence is 14 residues long.

This clone was observed once. This rearrangement joins TRBV19 to TRBJ1-5, with D possibly matching TRBD1 (5 bases). Germline V gene sequence: CDR1 LNHDA, CDR2 SQIVND (reference sequence). The CDR3 totals 14 residues. Deletions cut 7 bases from V and 7 bases from J, with 17 bases between. The CDR3 region has the DNA TGTGCCAGTACCATGGGGGGGGGAGGACAGCCCCAGCATTTT. Its protein is CASTMGGGGQPQHF.

This rearrangement joins TRBV7-9 to TRBJ2-1, with TRBD2 as a possible D gene (7 bases). Trimming removed 0 bases at V and 6 bases at J, with 9 bases between. This CDR3 region has 14 residues. Germline V gene lookup returns CDR1 SEHNR and CDR2 FQNEAQ (reference sequence). In nucleotides, the CDR3 is TGTGCCAGCAGCTTAGCGGGGGGGCCCAATGAGCAGTTCTTC. The encoded protein is CASSLAGGPNEQFF.

This sequence joins TRBV5-4 and TRBJ1-2, with 7 bases fitting TRBD1. Per germline, CDR1 SGHNT and CDR2 YYREEE (reference sequence). The V and J ends lost 4 bases and 0 bases, in that order; junction bases with no gene match: 3. The CDR3 is made up of 14 amino acids. The CDR3 reads CASSPGQTNYGYTF. The CDR3 nucleotides read TGTGCCAGCAGCCCGGGACAGACTAACTATGGCTACACCTTC.

This chain links TRBV6-1 with TRBJ2-7; D is unclear. The CDR3 covers 13 residues. The germline V and J ends were trimmed by 2 bases and 0 bases, with 5 bases remaining between them. CDR1 is MNHNS, CDR2 SASEGT, per germline. In DNA form, the CDR3 reads TGTGCCAGCAGTGAACACAGCTCCTACGAGCAGTACTTC. Residues: CASSEHSSYEQYF.

V is TRBV11-2 and J is TRBJ1-2; D is perhaps TRBD1 (6 bases). The germline V gene has CDR1 SGHAT and CDR2 FQNNGV. Trimming shortened V by 0 bases and J by 8 bases, and 13 bases separated the two germline ends. The CDR3 extends over 14 amino acids. CDR3 amino acids: CASSLDHAGVGYTF. The CDR3 coding sequence is TGTGCCAGCAGCTTAGATCATGCAGGGGTGGGCTACACCTTC.

The chain links TRBV27 to TRBJ1-1; D is undetermined. V lost 10 bases to trimming and J lost 2 bases, with 20 bases between them. CDR1 is MNHEY and CDR2 is SMNVEV in the germline V gene (reference sequence). The CDR3 is made up of 15 amino acids. The CDR3 DNA reads as TGTGCCACTAGTTTAGGGTCAGGAGGTAACACTGAAGCTTTCTTT. It yields the protein CATSLGSGGNTEAFF.

This clone has a single count. The chain joins TRBV5-6 to TRBJ2-1, with D uncertain. The CDR3 covers 13 residues. Germline CDR1 reads SGHDT; CDR2 reads YYEEEE. The V end lost 1 base, the J end lost 10 bases, and 12 bases lay between the germline ends. The CDR3 here is CASSLPTSREQFF. The CDR3, as DNA: TGTGCCAGCAGCTTGCCGACAAGTAGGGAGCAGTTCTTC.

V is TRBV28 and J is TRBJ1-4, with a weak D call TRBD1 (5 bases). The CDR3 covers 17 residues. V lost 5 bases, J lost 8 bases, and 24 bases lay in between. Germline lookup yields CDR1 MDHEN and CDR2 SYDVKM. The CDR3 nucleotides read TGTGCCAGCAGTCTCCTGGCTGGGGCAGGGCCCGTAGAAAAACTGTTTTTT. This translates into CASSLLAGAGPVEKLFF.

This chain connects TRBV12-3 or TRBV12-4 to TRBJ1-1, with D perhaps matching TRBD1 (6 bases). CDR3 length: 13 residues. V was pared by 5 bases and J by 1 base, with 8 bases between. The CDR3 is CASSNRENTEAFF. CDR3 DNA: TGTGCCAGCAGTAACAGGGAGAACACTGAAGCTTTCTTT.

This chain joins TRBV5-1 and TRBJ2-1, with 11 bases identical to TRBD2. Trimming took 0 bases from V and 6 from J; bases not matched to a gene: 2. This CDR3 comprises 15 residues. Germline V gene data show CDR1 as SGHRS and CDR2 as YFSETQ. The CDR3 sequence: CASSLAGLAGNEQFF. CDR3 DNA: TGCGCCAGCAGCTTGGCAGGACTAGCGGGCAATGAGCAGTTCTTC.

This clone was detected once. V is TRBV6-1 and J is TRBJ1-5, with TRBD1 matching over 11 bases. V was clipped by 2 bases and J by 7 bases; unmatched bases: 4. CDR1 is MNHNS, CDR2 SASEGT, per germline. The CDR3 totals 15 residues. For the CDR3, the DNA is TGTGCCAGCAGTGAACCCGGGACAGGGGGACAGCCCCAGCATTTT. This sequence encodes CASSEPGTGGQPQHF.

The V and J genes are TRBV13 and TRBJ1-4; 9 bases fit TRBD1. The CDR3 has 15 residues. V trimming: 5 bases; J trimming: 4 bases; junction bases outside the gene matches: 5. Germline values: CDR1 PRHDT, CDR2 FYEKMQ (reference sequence). CDR3 amino acids: CASSHGTGINEKLFF. CDR3 sequence (DNA): TGTGCCAGCAGCCACGGGACAGGGATTAATGAAAAACTGTTTTTT. Complete variable domain (other parts from reference TRBV13 and TRBJ1-4): AAGVIQSPRHLIKEKRETATLKCYPIPRHDTVYWYQQGPGQDPQFLISFYEKMQSDKGSIPDRFSAQQFSDYHSELNMSSLELGDSALYFCASSHGTGINEKLFFGSGTQLSVL.

This sequence joins TRBV6-6 and TRBJ1-3; D is ambiguous. The CDR3 length is 11 residues. Germline loops: CDR1 MNHNY, CDR2 SVGAGI (reference sequence). V dropped 6 bases and J dropped 8 bases, with 8 bases sitting between them. CDR3 amino acids: CASRRLDTIYF. CDR3 DNA sequence: TGTGCCAGCAGACGGTTAGACACCATATATTTT.

The chain links TRBV10-2 to TRBJ2-3; D ambiguous. The CDR3 is made up of 12 amino acids. Germline CDR1 WSHSY, CDR2 SAAADI. V was trimmed by 8 bases and J by 1 base, leaving 7 bases between them. CDR3 protein: CASLLGTDTQYF. DNA of the CDR3: TGCGCCAGCTTGCTAGGCACAGATACGCAGTATTTT.

In DNA form, the CDR3 reads TGTGCCACCAGCAGACCTACAGGCTTTAACTATGGCTACACCTTC. Its protein is CATSRPTGFNYGYTF. This rearrangement joins TRBV15 to TRBJ1-2; the D gene is possibly TRBD1 (5 bases). The germline V and J ends were trimmed by 2 bases and 1 base, with 11 bases remaining between them. The CDR3 covers 15 residues. Germline CDR1 LNHNV, CDR2 YYDKDF (reference sequence). The variable domain in full, completed from reference TRBV15 and TRBJ1-2, reads DAMVIQNPRYQVTQFGKPVTLSCSQTLNHNVMYWYQQKSSQAPKLLFHYYDKDFNNEADTPDNFQSRRPNTSFCFLDIRSPGLGDTAMYLCATSRPTGFNYGYTFGSGTRLTVV.

This sequence joins TRBV5-1 and TRBJ1-1, with D possibly being TRBD1 (6 bases). The CDR3 is 15 amino acids. The germline V gene has CDR1 SGHRS and CDR2 YFSETQ. Trimming took off 0 bases at V and 1 base at J, with 10 bases between the two ends. As DNA, the CDR3 is TGCGCCAGCAGCTTGGGGGGACAAGGGAACACTGAAGCTTTCTTT. This sequence encodes CASSLGGQGNTEAFF.

This clone was seen a single time. The chain employs TRBV19 and TRBJ2-1; 7 bases align to TRBD2. J gave up 3 bases and V 7 bases, and 9 bases lay outside the gene matches. The CDR3 totals 15 residues. Germline values: CDR1 LNHDA, CDR2 SQIVND (reference sequence). The CDR3 spells CASKMGREGYNEQFF. The CDR3 DNA reads TGTGCCAGTAAAATGGGTAGGGAGGGCTACAATGAGCAGTTCTTC.

V and J are TRBV5-4 and TRBJ2-7, with 10 bases matching TRBD1. Losses at the gene ends were 4 bases for V and 5 bases for J; bases not matched to a gene: 3. CDR3 length: 13 amino acids. Germline loops: CDR1 SGHNT, CDR2 YYREEE (reference sequence). CDR3 in amino acids: CASSRGQGDEQYF. In nucleotides, the CDR3 is TGTGCCAGCAGCCGAGGACAGGGGGACGAGCAGTACTTC.

The gene calls are TRBV7-2 and TRBJ1-6; D is ambiguous. Looked up from germline, CDR1 is SGHTA and CDR2 is FQGNSA. The CDR3 sequence is 16 residues long. Trimming removed 1 base from V and 0 bases from J, with 7 bases in between. CDR3 amino acids: CASSLEPSSYNSPLHF. The CDR3 DNA sequence: TGTGCCAGCAGCTTAGAACCGAGCTCCTATAATTCACCCCTCCACTTT.

This clone was picked up a small number of times. This chain uses TRBV5-5 with TRBJ1-4; 9 positions match TRBD1. The V gene end was trimmed by 0 bases and the J gene end by 1 base; junction bases not matched to a gene: 7. The CDR3 is 18 amino acids. Germline CDR1 and CDR2: SGHKS and YYEKEE (reference sequence). The CDR3 here is CASSLVQGAGRTNEKLFF. The CDR3 DNA reads as TGTGCCAGCAGCTTGGTACAGGGGGCGGGCAGAACTAATGAAAAACTGTTTTTT.

The J gene is TRBJ1-1, the V gene TRBV3-1 (or the pseudogene TRBV3-2); TRBD1 might be the D (6 bases). The V end lost 5 bases, the J end lost 2 bases, and 12 bases lay between the germline ends. Germline V gene data show CDR1 as LGHDT and CDR2 as YNNKEL (reference sequence). The CDR3 loop spans 14 amino acids. CDR3 coding DNA: TGTGCCAGCAGCATACAGGGCTATAACACTGAAGCTTTCTTT. Its protein is CASSIQGYNTEAFF.

The chain recombines TRBV1 with TRBJ2-4; the table names TRBD1, a call not compared with the DNA. TRBV1 is designated a pseudogene. This CDR3 contains 17 residues. The CDR3 DNA is TGCACCAGCAGCCAACCCACAAGGACAGGGTTAAAAAACATTCAGTACTTC. This encodes CTSSQPTRTGLKNIQYF.

The V gene is TRBV11-2, the J gene TRBJ2-1; the D gene is possibly TRBD2 (6 bases). The CDR3 has 16 amino acids. V was clipped by 4 bases and J by 2 bases, with 15 bases between them. Per germline, CDR1 SGHAT and CDR2 FQNNGV. The CDR3 DNA follows: TGTGCCAGCAGCTCCGGCCAGCGGGTTACCTACAATGAGCAGTTCTTC. Protein sequence: CASSSGQRVTYNEQFF.